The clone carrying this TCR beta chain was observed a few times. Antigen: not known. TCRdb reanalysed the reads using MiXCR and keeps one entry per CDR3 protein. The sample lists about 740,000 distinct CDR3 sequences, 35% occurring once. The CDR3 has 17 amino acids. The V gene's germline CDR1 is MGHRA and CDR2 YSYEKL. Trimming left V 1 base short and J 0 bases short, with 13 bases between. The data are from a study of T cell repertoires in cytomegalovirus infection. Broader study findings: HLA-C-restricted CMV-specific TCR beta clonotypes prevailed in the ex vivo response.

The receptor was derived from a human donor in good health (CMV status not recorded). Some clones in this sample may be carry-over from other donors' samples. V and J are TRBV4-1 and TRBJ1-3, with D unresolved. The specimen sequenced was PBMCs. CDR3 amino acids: CASSQAPGRLSGNTIYF. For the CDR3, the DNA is TGCGCCAGCAGCCAAGCTCCGGGCAGGCTCTCTGGAAACACCATATATTTT.